What follows are 29 T cell receptor beta chains derived from one specimen sequenced in a study of blood T cell repertoires in COVID-19 (dated by TCRdb to about 2020). The library relied on the immunoSEQ multiplex PCR assay. TCRdb took over this immuneACCESS table, retaining in-frame rearrangements with V and J assigned. Such tables are incomplete; in checked studies, under half of the missing clones stem from an unresolved V gene, and the remainder is unexplained. In all, the sample holds under 95,000 clones, and around 86% of those were seen once. The ten largest clones capture roughly 2.2% of the sample. Specimen: peripheral blood. The receptors were gathered from a woman in her 70s with acute or convalescent COVID-19.

The V call is TRBV7-9, the J call TRBJ1-1, with D possibly TRBD1 on 6 matching bases. V was cut by 5 bases and J by 2 bases, with 15 bases left in between. CDR3 size: 15 residues. Germline CDR1 is SEHNR and CDR2 is FQNEAQ (reference sequence). CDR3 nucleotide sequence: TGTGCCAGCAGCCCCTCGACAGGACCCAACACTGAAGCTTTCTTT. Encoded protein: CASSPSTGPNTEAFF.

The CDR3 loop is CASSPTGQETQYF. The CDR3 DNA sequence: TGTGCCAGCAGCCCAACGGGCCAAGAGACCCAGTACTTC. The genes are TRBV25-1 and TRBJ2-5; no clear D. The CDR3 totals 13 residues. Germline values: CDR1 MGHDK, CDR2 SYGVNS. Trimming pared 6 bases from V and 1 base from J, leaving 9 bases between.

This rearrangement joins TRBV5-8 to TRBJ2-3; tentatively, D is TRBD2 (5 bases). Between the trimmed V and J ends, which lost 4 bases and 2 bases, there was a span of 14 bases. The CDR3 loop spans 15 amino acids. From germline, CDR1 is SGHTS and CDR2 YDEGEE. The CDR3 DNA reads TGTGCCAGCAGCCAACGAGGGCAGACCACAGATACGCAGTATTTT. Protein product: CASSQRGQTTDTQYF.

This clone was observed a few times. The chain recombines TRBV6-5 with TRBJ1-3; D unclear. The CDR3 is made up of 13 amino acids. The germline V gene encodes CDR1 MNHEY and CDR2 SVGAGI. V was trimmed by 6 bases and J by 4 bases, leaving 10 bases between them. Here the CDR3 DNA reads TGTGCCAGCAGGAGGGCTGGCGGAAACACCATATATTTT. Protein: CASRRAGGNTIYF.

The chain has TRBV4-2 and TRBJ1-4; no definite D call. Germline CDR1 and CDR2: LGHNA and YNFKEQ. The CDR3 spans 17 residues. The V gene lost 0 bases and the J gene lost 6 bases, with 17 bases spanning the gap. The chain's CDR3 is CASSQDIISGLDEKLFF. In DNA form, the CDR3 reads TGTGCCAGCAGCCAAGATATTATATCGGGTCTGGATGAAAAACTGTTTTTT.

Of note for this clone: The junction differs from germline at one of its ends, possibly a read error. The chain joins TRBV7-7 to TRBJ2-1; no definite D call. CDR3 length equals 14 residues. Germline CDR1 SSHAT, CDR2 FNYEAQ (reference sequence). CDR3 DNA sequence: TGTGCTAGCAGCGCTAGTCCGTCTAGAAATGAGCAGTTCTTC. It specifies CASSASPSRNEQFF.

CDR3 loop: CASSAPGGSNTDTQYF. The DNA of the CDR3 is TGTGCCAGCAGCGCCCCCGGGGGGTCCAACACAGATACGCAGTATTTT. V is TRBV9 and J is TRBJ2-3; 7 nucleotides align to TRBD2. Germline values: CDR1 SGDLS, CDR2 YYNGEE. This CDR3 region has 16 residues. The V gene end was trimmed by 3 bases and the J gene end by 2 bases; junction bases not matched to a gene: 9.

This chain uses TRBV28 with TRBJ1-1; D remains unclear. CDR1 is MDHEN and CDR2 is SYDVKM in the germline V gene. The CDR3 covers 14 residues. The V gene lost 3 bases and the J gene lost 0 bases, with 8 bases spanning the gap. CDR3 in DNA: TGTGCCAGCAGTTTGGGAGGGATGAACACTGAAGCTTTCTTT. Amino acids: CASSLGGMNTEAFF.

The CDR3 reads CATSARAGSETQYF. The CDR3, as DNA: TGTGCCACCAGTGCCCGGGCGGGGTCTGAGACCCAGTACTTC. V and J are TRBV24-1 and TRBJ2-5; D might be TRBD2 (6 bases). Germline CDR1 reads KGHDR; CDR2 reads SFDVKD. Trimming took off 5 bases at V and 5 bases at J, with 14 bases between the two ends. This CDR3 is 14 amino acids long.

Written as DNA, the CDR3 is TGTGCCAGCAGCCTTCTAGCCGGGACAGGGGTAGGGAATTCACCCCTCCACTTT. This gives the protein CASSLLAGTGVGNSPLHF. The gene calls are TRBV3-1 (or the pseudogene TRBV3-2) and TRBJ1-6; TRBD1 matches at 10 bases. This CDR3 comprises 18 residues. The trim removed 4 bases at V and 7 bases at J, leaving 13 bases unmatched. The germline V gene encodes CDR1 LGHDT and CDR2 YNNKEL (reference sequence).

The V and J genes are TRBV28 and TRBJ1-1; D is unresolved. This CDR3 is built from 12 residues. Germline-derived CDR1 and CDR2 are MDHEN and SYDVKM. Trimming removed 8 bases at V and 1 base at J, with 8 bases between. CDR3 region: CASFDSNTEAFF. The CDR3, as DNA: TGTGCCAGCTTCGACTCGAACACTGAAGCTTTCTTT.

This chain links TRBV29-1 with TRBJ1-2; D is possibly TRBD1 (5 bases). CDR3 length: 16 residues. The V gene's germline CDR1 is SQVTM and CDR2 ANQGSEA. V was pared by 2 bases and J by 7 bases, with 23 bases between. Here the CDR3 DNA reads TGCAGCGTTGAACGAGCGGGGGGTTGGAGTGGAGGTGGCTACACCTTC. As protein: CSVERAGGWSGGGYTF. Together with reference TRBV29-1 and TRBJ1-2, the CDR3 gives the full variable domain: SAVISQKPSRDICQRGTSLTIQCQVDSQVTMMFWYRQQPGQSLTLIATANQGSEATYESGFVIDKFPISRPNLTFSTLTVSNMSPEDSSIYLCSVERAGGWSGGGYTFGSGTRLTVV.

The J gene is TRBJ2-1, the V gene TRBV10-1, with TRBD1 identical over 7 bases. There are 12 residues in the CDR3. V trimming: 2 bases; J trimming: 15 bases; junction bases outside the gene matches: 7. Germline-derived CDR1 and CDR2 are WNHNN and SYGVQD (reference sequence). Written as DNA, the CDR3 is TGCGCCAGCAGTGAGCCCGGGACAGCCCTGTTCTTC. As protein: CASSEPGTALFF.

A few counts support this clone. The chain combines TRBV30 with TRBJ1-2, with D uncertain. CDR1 GTSNPN and CDR2 SVGIG come from the germline V gene (reference sequence). The V end lost 7 bases, the J end lost 5 bases, and 14 bases lay between the germline ends. This CDR3 has 12 amino acids. The CDR3 spells CALDSLRYGYTF. The CDR3, as DNA: TGTGCCTTGGACTCTCTGCGGTATGGCTACACCTTC.

The chain couples TRBV6-6 to TRBJ1-3, with 7 bases identical to TRBD1. The CDR3 spans 14 residues. Germline CDR1 and CDR2: MNHNY and SVGAGI (reference sequence). With V trimmed by 6 bases and J by 5 bases, 7 bases remained unmatched. This CDR3 reads CASSDRAGRNTIYF. The CDR3 DNA sequence: TGTGCCAGCAGCGACAGGGCCGGTCGAAACACCATATATTTT.

This clone was seen only a few times. V usage is TRBV19 and J usage is TRBJ1-4; D perhaps matches TRBD1 (5 bases). V gave up 7 bases and J gave up 0 bases, with 15 bases separating them. CDR3 size: 16 residues. CDR1 and CDR2 (germline): LNHDA, SQIVND (reference sequence). CDR3 loop: CASTRQFYATNEKLFF. Here the CDR3 DNA reads TGTGCCAGTACCCGACAGTTTTATGCAACTAATGAAAAACTGTTTTTT.

This rearrangement joins TRBV7-9 to TRBJ1-1; D uncertain. Trimming took 6 bases from V and 7 from J, leaving 9 bases between them. Germline V lookup: CDR1 SEHNR, CDR2 FQNEAQ (reference sequence). The CDR3 contains 11 residues. CDR3 in DNA: TGTGCCAGCAGTCCCGAGGGTGAAGCTTTCTTT. This sequence encodes CASSPEGEAFF.

The rearrangement links TRBV28 to TRBJ2-3; the D gene is possibly TRBD2 (6 bases). The germline V gene has CDR1 MDHEN and CDR2 SYDVKM. The CDR3 is 12 residues long. V lost 5 bases to trimming and J lost 6 bases, with 9 bases between them. The CDR3: CASSTGEDTQYF. The CDR3 region has the DNA TGTGCCAGCAGTACGGGGGAGGATACGCAGTATTTT.

This clone was detected only once. J is TRBJ2-2 and V is TRBV27; a weak D match, TRBD2 (5 bases). Germline lookup yields CDR1 MNHEY and CDR2 SMNVEV (reference sequence). The CDR3 has 14 residues. Trimming cost V 2 bases and J 3 bases, with 7 bases left between them. The CDR3 here is CASSLNGDTGELFF. The CDR3 DNA reads TGTGCCAGCAGTTTAAACGGGGACACCGGGGAGCTGTTTTTT.

V gene TRBV2 combines with J gene TRBJ2-3, with TRBD2 matching 9 bases. CDR3 size: 14 residues. V was clipped by 6 bases and J by 1 base; unmatched bases: 2. Germline V gene sequence: CDR1 SNHLY, CDR2 FYNNEI. The CDR3 bases are TGTGCCAGCAGGCCTAGCGGGGGCACAGATACGCAGTATTTT. Encoded protein: CASRPSGGTDTQYF. The full variable domain, with the rest looked up from reference TRBV2 and TRBJ2-3, is EPEVTQTPSHQVTQMGQEVILRCVPISNHLYFYWYRQILGQKVEFLVSFYNNEISEKSEIFDDQFSVERPDGSNFTLKIRSTKLEDSAMYFCASRPSGGTDTQYFGPGTRLTVL.

The rearrangement links TRBV5-1 to TRBJ2-4; 10 positions agree with TRBD2. V lost 0 bases and J lost 5; bases outside the gene matches: 11. Germline V gene sequence: CDR1 SGHRS, CDR2 YFSETQ. The CDR3 totals 18 residues. The CDR3 sequence is CASSLGVRSGGNENIQYF. CDR3 DNA: TGCGCCAGCAGCTTGGGCGTTCGTAGCGGGGGGAACGAAAACATTCAGTACTTC.

The chain recombines TRBV7-2 with TRBJ2-2; 9 bases line up with TRBD2. The ends lost 1 base at V and 0 bases at J; junction bases unmatched: 3. The CDR3 runs to 17 residues. Germline V gives CDR1 SGHTA, CDR2 FQGNSA. The CDR3 DNA reads as TGTGCCAGCAGCTTAGAGCTAGCGGGGCCGAACACCGGGGAGCTGTTTTTT. Encoded protein: CASSLELAGPNTGELFF. The full variable domain, its missing parts supplied by reference TRBV7-2 and TRBJ2-2, is GAGVSQSPSNKVTEKGKDVELRCDPISGHTALYWYRQSLGQGLEFLIYFQGNSAPDKSGLPSDRFSAERTGGSVSTLTIQRTQQEDSAVYLCASSLELAGPNTGELFFGEGSRLTVL.

This clone was seen only once. V usage is TRBV5-8 and J usage is TRBJ1-5; 9 bases match TRBD1. CDR1 and CDR2 (germline): SGHTS, YDEGEE. This CDR3 is built from 15 residues. The trim removed 4 bases at V and 0 bases at J, leaving 2 bases unmatched. The CDR3 sequence is CASSGTGNSNQPQHF. The CDR3 DNA reads TGTGCCAGCAGCGGGACAGGGAATAGCAATCAGCCCCAGCATTTT. Supplemented by reference TRBV5-8 and TRBJ1-5, the full variable domain reads EAGVTQSPTHLIKTRGQQATLRCSPISGHTSVYWYQQALGLGLQFLLWYDEGEERNRGNFPPRFSGRQFPNYSSELNVNALELEDSALYLCASSGTGNSNQPQHFGDGTRLSIL.

Details on this clone: One end of the junction varies from germline; a read error may be responsible. The chain is built from TRBV7-7 and TRBJ1-3; TRBD1 matches 8 bases. Germline V gene data show CDR1 as SSHAT and CDR2 as FNYEAQ (reference sequence). The CDR3 runs 16 residues. The CDR3 DNA sequence: TGTGCTAGCAGCTTAGAGGGACAGGAAGGCGGAAACACCATATATTTT. Translation gives CASSLEGQEGGNTIYF.

The V call is TRBV7-8, the J call TRBJ2-1; 9 positions match TRBD2. The junction had 2 bases not matched to a gene; V was cut back by 1 base and J by 4 bases. This CDR3 has 15 residues. Germline-derived CDR1 and CDR2 are SGHVS and FQNEAQ. CDR3 region: CASSLGLAGYNEQFF. The CDR3 DNA sequence: TGTGCCAGCAGCTTAGGTCTAGCGGGGTACAATGAGCAGTTCTTC.

The chain carries TRBV6-5 and TRBJ1-1; D is possibly TRBD1 (6 bases). Germline CDR1 is MNHEY and CDR2 is SVGAGI. The CDR3 is 14 amino acids. Trimming removed 7 bases at V and 5 bases at J, with 17 bases between. CDR3 nucleotide sequence: TGTGCCAGCACCTGGAACAGGGCAGGGACTGAAGCTTTCTTT. It yields the protein CASTWNRAGTEAFF.

There are a few counts of this clone. The chain links TRBV11-3 to TRBJ2-7, with TRBD1 as a possible D gene (5 bases). Germline V CDR1 and CDR2: SGHNT, YENEEA. CDR3 length: 14 amino acids. V shed 6 bases and J shed 3 bases, with 15 bases lying between them. The CDR3: CASSPRFRDYEQYF. For the CDR3, the DNA is TGTGCCAGCAGTCCAAGGTTCAGGGACTACGAGCAGTACTTC.

The chain has TRBV14 and TRBJ2-7, with TRBD1 as a possible D gene (6 bases). This CDR3 region has 16 residues. In germline, CDR1 is SGHDN, CDR2 FVKESK. V gave up 2 bases and J gave up 1 base, with 15 bases separating them. The CDR3 DNA reads as TGTGCCAGCAGCCAACACCCAGGGGTACCATCCTACGAGCAGTACTTC. Its translation is CASSQHPGVPSYEQYF.

The chain links TRBV28 to TRBJ1-2; tentatively, D is TRBD1 (6 bases). Between the trimmed V and J ends, which lost 3 bases and 6 bases, there was a span of 20 bases. This CDR3 has 16 residues. Germline V lookup: CDR1 MDHEN, CDR2 SYDVKM. Here the CDR3 DNA reads TGTGCCAGCAGTTTTGGGGGGGCTTTTTTGGAGGATGGCTACACCTTC. It codes for CASSFGGAFLEDGYTF.